The 31 T cell receptor beta chains listed next were all sequenced from one sample in a study of graft-versus-host responses after intestinal transplantation. The protocol was immunoSEQ multiplex PCR, while the TCRdb copy is restricted to in-frame clones and leaves out a portion. The repertoire consists of tens of thousands of clones, with roughly 91% occurring once and the leading ten covering 1.5% to 2.5%. No antigens are known for them. The specimen comprised unstimulated CD8+ T cells sorted from spleen or lymph node cells, sampled before intestinal transplant. The source of these receptors is a human donor who received an intestinal transplant.

The chain joins TRBV6-5 to TRBJ1-2; 7 bases fit TRBD1. Germline assignment: CDR1 MNHEY and CDR2 SVGAGI. CDR3 length equals 14 residues. Unmatched junction bases numbered 3, after V lost 2 bases and J lost 3 bases. CDR3 region: CASSYQGGDYGYTF. CDR3 nucleotides: TGTGCCAGCAGTTACCAGGGGGGAGACTATGGCTACACCTTC.

The J gene is TRBJ2-7, the V gene TRBV7-2; D possibly corresponds to TRBD2 (6 bases). This CDR3 has 12 amino acids. Germline CDR1 reads SGHTA; CDR2 reads FQGNSA. Trimming removed 1 base at V and 5 bases at J, with 6 bases between. As DNA, the CDR3 is TGTGCCAGCAGCTTAGGGACTAACGAGCAGTACTTC. Protein sequence: CASSLGTNEQYF.

This chain uses TRBV29-1 with TRBJ2-6; TRBD2 is a possible D gene (5 bases). V lost 3 bases and J 0 bases, leaving 12 bases between the germline ends. Germline-derived CDR1 and CDR2 are SQVTM and ANQGSEA. The CDR3 runs to 16 residues. For the CDR3, the DNA is TGCAGCGTTGAGGAGGCAGGCCCCTCTGGGGCCAACGTCCTGACTTTC. Its protein product is CSVEEAGPSGANVLTF.

The chain recombines TRBV15 with TRBJ1-2, with 9 bases lining up with TRBD1. This CDR3 comprises 12 residues. CDR1 LNHNV and CDR2 YYDKDF come from the germline V gene (reference sequence). With 8 bases clipped from V and 8 bases from J, the junction kept 6 bases outside the gene matches. The CDR3 coding sequence is TGTGCCACCGGGACAGGGAGTATCGGCTACACCTTC. Its translation: CATGTGSIGYTF.

The chain carries TRBV27 and TRBJ2-1; D uncertain. CDR3 length: 15 amino acids. CDR1 is MNHEY and CDR2 is SMNVEV in the germline V gene (reference sequence). V gave up 3 bases and J gave up 0 bases, with 9 bases separating them. This CDR3 reads CASSLVASSYNEQFF. In DNA form, the CDR3 reads TGTGCCAGCAGTTTGGTAGCCAGCTCCTACAATGAGCAGTTCTTC.

This chain links TRBV4-3 with TRBJ2-1, with 8 bases that match TRBD2. With 4 bases clipped from V and 5 bases from J, the junction kept 10 bases outside the gene matches. CDR3 size: 16 residues. Germline loops: CDR1 LGHNA, CDR2 YSLEER. Here the CDR3 DNA reads TGCGCCAGCAGCCCGCGAGGCGGGGGGCTTAACAATGAGCAGTTCTTC. It translates to CASSPRGGGLNNEQFF.

The chain couples TRBV5-5 to TRBJ2-7; 7 nucleotides match TRBD1. Germline V gene data show CDR1 as SGHKS and CDR2 as YYEKEE (reference sequence). J gave up 3 bases and V 2 bases, and 11 bases lay outside the gene matches. The length of the CDR3 is 16 residues. CDR3 coding DNA: TGTGCCAGCAGCTTCTCCGCGGTCCGGGACAGCTACGAGCAGTACTTC. This gives the protein CASSFSAVRDSYEQYF.

The rearrangement joins TRBV4-2 to TRBJ2-2; 7 bases are shared with TRBD2. V lost 1 base to trimming and J lost 5 bases; unmatched junction nucleotides: 1. Germline values: CDR1 LGHNA, CDR2 YNFKEQ. The CDR3 covers 14 residues. DNA for the CDR3: TGTGCCAGCAGCCAAGGGGGGGGAACCGGGGAGCTGTTTTTT. Translating it yields CASSQGGGTGELFF.

The CDR3 loop reads CASSLDGGFVGGYTF. DNA of the CDR3: TGTGCCAGCAGCTTAGATGGAGGTTTCGTGGGAGGCTACACCTTC. The rearrangement uses TRBV11-2 and TRBJ1-2, with D uncertain. Germline CDR1 is SGHAT and CDR2 is FQNNGV. This CDR3 contains 15 residues. The V end was cut by 0 bases, the J end by 8 bases, with 16 bases between.

This chain uses TRBV27 with TRBJ1-2; D not resolved. V was clipped by 6 bases and J by 8 bases, with 13 bases between them. The germline CDR1 and CDR2 sequences are MNHEY and SMNVEV (reference sequence). There are 12 residues in the CDR3. In DNA, the CDR3 is TGTGCCAGCAGCCAAAACGGGAGGGGCTACACCTTC. It codes for CASSQNGRGYTF.

This clone was found once. The chain uses TRBV7-8 and TRBJ1-5; D is undetermined. Trimming removed 1 base at V and 0 bases at J, with 10 bases between. Per germline, CDR1 SGHVS and CDR2 FQNEAQ. The CDR3 length is 16 residues. Here the CDR3 DNA reads TGTGCCAGCAGCTTAGGACCGGGTGATAGCAATCAGCCCCAGCATTTT. Translated, it gives CASSLGPGDSNQPQHF.

A word on this clone: Germline and junction disagree at one end, which may indicate a read error. This chain joins TRBV5-1 and TRBJ2-7; 7 nucleotides agree with TRBD2. Germline values: CDR1 SGHRS, CDR2 YFSETQ. The CDR3 covers 14 residues. The CDR3 loop is CASSPTLGGSEQYF. CDR3 coding DNA: TGTGCCAGCAGCCCAACTTTGGGGGGGAGCGAGCAGTACTTC.

The rearrangement joins TRBV6-1 to TRBJ1-4, with unresolved D. Germline-derived CDR1 and CDR2 are MNHNS and SASEGT. V gave up 3 bases and J gave up 6 bases, with 8 bases separating them. CDR3 length: 13 amino acids. CDR3 loop: CASSERDYEKLFF. The DNA of the CDR3 is TGTGCCAGCAGTGAGAGGGATTATGAAAAACTGTTTTTT.

The V gene is TRBV4-3, the J gene TRBJ2-1; TRBD2 matches at 8 bases. J gave up 4 bases and V 4 bases, and 9 bases lay outside the gene matches. The CDR3 has 16 residues. CDR1 LGHNA and CDR2 YSLEER come from the germline V gene. The CDR3 DNA is TGCGCCAGCAGCCCCATGTCGGGGGGGGTATACAATGAGCAGTTCTTC. Its protein is CASSPMSGGVYNEQFF.

The V gene is TRBV19, the J gene TRBJ1-3; 11 nucleotides match TRBD1. From germline, CDR1 is LNHDA and CDR2 SQIVND (reference sequence). The CDR3 is 16 amino acids. The trim removed 3 bases at V and 1 base at J, leaving 2 bases unmatched. The CDR3 loop reads CASSIGQGASGNTIYF. The CDR3 DNA reads as TGTGCCAGTAGTATCGGACAGGGGGCTTCTGGAAACACCATATATTTT.

V and J are TRBV6-5 and TRBJ2-3; 12 nucleotides match TRBD2. This CDR3 is 14 amino acids long. Losses at the gene ends were 2 bases for V and 9 bases for J; bases not matched to a gene: 3. CDR1 is MNHEY and CDR2 is SVGAGI in the germline V gene. The CDR3: CASSYGLAGGTQYF. For the CDR3, the DNA is TGTGCCAGCAGTTACGGTCTAGCGGGGGGGACGCAGTATTTT.

The chain joins TRBV16 to TRBJ2-5, with D maybe TRBD2 (6 bases). The V gene lost 1 base and the J gene lost 4 bases, with 13 bases spanning the gap. This CDR3 has 15 amino acids. CDR1 is KGHSY, CDR2 FQNENV, per germline. The CDR3 sequence: CASSQYKEGGETQYF. Written as DNA, the CDR3 is TGTGCCAGCAGCCAATATAAGGAGGGAGGAGAGACCCAGTACTTC.

The genes are TRBV7-9 and TRBJ2-7; TRBD1 matches at 8 bases. The V segment lost 1 base and the J segment 0 bases; nucleotides outside the gene matches: 5. CDR1 SEHNR and CDR2 FQNEAQ come from the germline V gene (reference sequence). This CDR3 is 16 amino acids long. In DNA form, the CDR3 reads TGTGCCAGCAGCTTAGAAGCAGGGGGCTTCTCCTACGAGCAGTACTTC. The encoded protein is CASSLEAGGFSYEQYF. The full variable domain, in which reference TRBV7-9 and TRBJ2-7 provide the parts outside the CDR3, is DTGVSQNPRHKITKRGQNVTFRCDPISEHNRLYWYRQTLGQGPEFLTYFQNEAQLEKSRLLSDRFSAERPKGSFSTLEIQRTEQGDSAMYLCASSLEAGGFSYEQYFGPGTRLTVT.

The chain has TRBV4-1 and TRBJ2-5; D not resolved. The CDR3 extends over 15 amino acids. V was pared by 0 bases and J by 0 bases, with 8 bases between. Germline-derived CDR1 and CDR2 are MGHRA and YSYEKL. CDR3 sequence (DNA): TGCGCCAGCAGCCAAGATGGGCAGTACCAAGAGACCCAGTACTTC. Translation gives CASSQDGQYQETQYF.

The gene calls are TRBV4-3 and TRBJ2-7, with a weak D call TRBD1 (5 bases). The V gene's germline CDR1 is LGHNA and CDR2 YSLEER. This CDR3 has 14 residues. Trimming took 3 bases from V and 4 from J, leaving 13 bases between them. In DNA, the CDR3 is TGCGCCAGCAGCCAGGAGACGACAGCTTACGAGCAGTACTTC. As protein: CASSQETTAYEQYF.

This chain joins TRBV5-6 and TRBJ2-7, with TRBD1 identical over 9 bases. The CDR3 is made up of 13 amino acids. J was trimmed by 2 bases and V by 4 bases; bases with no gene match: 1. CDR1 and CDR2 from the germline V gene are SGHDT and YYEEEE. In nucleotides, the CDR3 is TGTGCCAGCAGCCGACAGGGGGCCTACGAGCAGTACTTC. It codes for CASSRQGAYEQYF.

The J gene is TRBJ2-7, the V gene TRBV6-5, with 11 positions matching TRBD1. After removal of 2 bases from V and 1 base from J, the junction contained 1 base not matched to a gene. CDR1 and CDR2 from the germline V gene are MNHEY and SVGAGI. This CDR3 spans 15 amino acids. The CDR3 sequence: CASSYGTGGSYEQYF. For the CDR3, the DNA is TGTGCCAGCAGTTACGGGACAGGGGGATCCTACGAGCAGTACTTC.

The chain joins TRBV7-8 to TRBJ1-5; D might be TRBD1 (5 bases). With 3 bases removed from V and 3 bases from J, the gap between germline ends came to 9 bases. Germline V CDR1 and CDR2: SGHVS, FQNEAQ. CDR3 length: 14 amino acids. The CDR3 DNA sequence: TGTGCCAGCAGCTTCCGGGACTCCAATCAGCCCCAGCATTTT. It codes for CASSFRDSNQPQHF.

The chain combines TRBV2 with TRBJ2-2, with TRBD1 matching 8 bases. Germline CDR1 is SNHLY and CDR2 is FYNNEI. The CDR3 runs to 12 residues. The V and J ends lost 6 bases and 7 bases, in that order; junction bases with no gene match: 1. As DNA, the CDR3 is TGTGCCAGCAGCGGGACAGGCGGGGAGCTGTTTTTT. Amino acids: CASSGTGGELFF.

The rearrangement links TRBV6-4 to TRBJ2-3; TRBD2 matches at 10 bases. Losses at the gene ends were 3 bases for V and 0 bases for J; bases not matched to a gene: 0. The CDR3 has 15 amino acids. The germline gives CDR1 MRHNA, CDR2 SNTAGT. The CDR3: CASSEAGGSTDTQYF. DNA for the CDR3: TGTGCCAGCAGTGAAGCGGGGGGGAGCACAGATACGCAGTATTTT.

The chain is built from TRBV30 and TRBJ1-2, with 9 bases aligning to TRBD1. The CDR3 spans 13 residues. Germline lookup yields CDR1 GTSNPN and CDR2 SVGIG (reference sequence). The junction had 6 bases not matched to a gene; V was cut back by 2 bases and J by 8 bases. In DNA form, the CDR3 reads TGTGCCTGGAGTATACAGGGGGCGAAGGGCTACACCTTC. Its translation is CAWSIQGAKGYTF.

CDR3 region: CASRPDSYGYTF. The CDR3 DNA reads TGTGCCAGCAGACCGGACTCGTATGGCTACACCTTC. V usage is TRBV7-9 and J usage is TRBJ1-2; D is unclear. Germline V gene sequence: CDR1 SEHNR, CDR2 FQNEAQ (reference sequence). The V end lost 6 bases, the J end lost 5 bases, and 10 bases lay between the germline ends. This CDR3 is built from 12 residues.

The rearrangement joins TRBV7-9 to TRBJ2-1; 8 positions match TRBD2. V lost 7 bases, J lost 7 bases, and 6 bases stayed unmatched. In germline, CDR1 is SEHNR, CDR2 FQNEAQ (reference sequence). The CDR3 is made up of 13 amino acids. CDR3 loop: CASTSGGMNEQFF. CDR3 in DNA: TGTGCCAGCACCAGCGGGGGTATGAATGAGCAGTTCTTC.

The chain carries TRBV14 and TRBJ2-7; 9 bases are a match to TRBD1. The CDR3 sequence is 17 residues long. The germline V gene encodes CDR1 SGHDN and CDR2 FVKESK. The J segment lost 1 base and the V segment lost 0 bases, leaving 7 bases of the junction unmatched. This CDR3 is CASSQEETGQGSYEQYF. CDR3 nucleotide sequence: TGTGCCAGCAGCCAAGAAGAGACGGGACAGGGATCCTACGAGCAGTACTTC.

V and J are TRBV4-3 and TRBJ1-6; 7 bases agree with TRBD1. The trim removed 1 base at V and 7 bases at J, leaving 7 bases unmatched. Germline assignment: CDR1 LGHNA and CDR2 YSLEER. The CDR3 sequence is 16 residues long. The CDR3 DNA reads TGCGCCAGCAGCCAAGGGCCAGGGGGTTTGAATTCACCCCTCCACTTT. Encoded protein: CASSQGPGGLNSPLHF.

On this clone itself: One junction end disagrees with the germline gene, perhaps due to a read error. V and J are TRBV7-8 and TRBJ2-1, with 11 bases fitting TRBD1. CDR3 length: 12 amino acids. The V gene's germline CDR1 is SGHVS and CDR2 FQNEAQ. The CDR3 spells CASSLRTGGLVF. CDR3 nucleotides: TGTGCCAGCAGCTTGAGGACAGGGGGCTTAGTCTTC.